The next 14 T cell receptor beta chains were all read from a single sample in a study (dated by TCRdb to between 2015 and 2016). To prepare the library, 5' RACE was applied. Sequenced on an Illumina MiSeq. The public reads were reprocessed in TCRdb via fastp at Q25 and MiXCR, keeping in-frame beta chains. All rows with the same CDR3 protein become a single entry with the most common DNA and genes. The sample table holds around 50,000 distinct CDR3 sequences, of which 15% to 20% were seen once. Under 3% of the sample belongs to the ten largest clones. The sample was naive CD4+ T cells sorted from blood. According to the study, the label for this sample's cell subset or site signals: naive CD4+ T cells, CD4+CD45RA+CD25-. These receptors all come from a female donor with breast cancer.

In its sample, this clonotype was seen a few times. The chain recombines TRBV6-5 with TRBJ1-1; TRBD1 agrees at 7 bases. Per germline, CDR1 MNHEY and CDR2 SVGAGI. Germline trimming cut 6 bases from V and 4 bases from J; bases unmatched to any gene: 5. The CDR3 extends over 13 amino acids. In DNA form, the CDR3 reads TGTGCCAGCAGGACAGGGTATGGCACTGAAGCTTTCTTT. This translates into CASRTGYGTEAFF.

This chain links TRBV9 with TRBJ2-1; D ambiguous. There are 16 residues in the CDR3. V was clipped by 4 bases and J by 9 bases, with 23 bases between them. The germline V gene has CDR1 SGDLS and CDR2 YYNGEE. CDR3 in DNA: TGTGCCAGCAGCCAAACTTGGGCTCCACCAGGAGCTGAGCAGTTCTTC. Its protein is CASSQTWAPPGAEQFF.

This clonotype came up a few times. V usage is TRBV6-6 and J usage is TRBJ2-7, with unresolved D. From germline, CDR1 is MNHNY and CDR2 SVGAGI (reference sequence). Trimming left V 4 bases short and J 0 bases short, with 7 bases between. The CDR3 consists of 13 residues. CDR3 nucleotides: TGTGCCAGCAGTTTACAGCGCTCCTACGAGCAGTACTTC. This sequence encodes CASSLQRSYEQYF.

This clonotype was picked up many times. The genes are TRBV5-1 and TRBJ2-3; 9 nucleotides agree with TRBD2. J was trimmed by 0 bases and V by 4 bases; bases with no gene match: 9. CDR3 length equals 17 residues. Germline assignment: CDR1 SGHRS and CDR2 YFSETQ. CDR3 residues: CASSQDPSGTSTDTQYF. The CDR3 region has the DNA TGCGCCAGCAGCCAAGACCCTAGCGGGACTAGCACAGATACGCAGTATTTT.

This chain connects TRBV4-2 to TRBJ2-1, with D tentatively TRBD2 (6 bases). The CDR3 totals 13 residues. V lost 3 bases and J 7 bases, leaving 10 bases between the germline ends. CDR1 is LGHNA, CDR2 YNFKEQ, per germline. The CDR3: CASSQAGINEQFF. In DNA form, the CDR3 reads TGTGCCAGCAGCCAGGCGGGGATTAATGAGCAGTTCTTC.

This rearrangement joins TRBV18 to TRBJ1-1, with TRBD1 as a possible D gene (5 bases). Trimming left V 2 bases short and J 9 bases short, with 13 bases between. The germline V gene has CDR1 KGHSH and CDR2 LQKENI. The CDR3 has 13 amino acids. DNA for the CDR3: TGTGCCAGCTCACCAACGACAGAAGCAAAAGCTTTCTTT. It yields the protein CASSPTTEAKAFF.

The CDR3 nucleotides read TGTGCCAGCAGCTTAATAGCGGGCCGCTACGAGCAGTACTTC. It specifies CASSLIAGRYEQYF. V usage is TRBV7-2 and J usage is TRBJ2-7, with 7 bases matching TRBD2. This CDR3 contains 14 residues. The J segment lost 3 bases and the V segment lost 2 bases, leaving 4 bases of the junction unmatched. CDR1 and CDR2 from the germline V gene are SGHTA and FQGNSA.

This clonotype appeared a few times. The chain combines TRBV2 with TRBJ2-1, with D hard to call. CDR3 length equals 15 residues. V shed 0 bases and J shed 5 bases, with 11 bases lying between them. The germline V gene encodes CDR1 SNHLY and CDR2 FYNNEI. The CDR3 DNA sequence: TGTGCCAGCAGTGAAGCGAGTTATAAAGACAATGAGCAGTTCTTC. Translation: CASSEASYKDNEQFF.

This clonotype was counted at least ten times. The rearrangement links TRBV6-6 to TRBJ1-6; unclear D gene. The V end was cut by 7 bases, the J end by 4 bases, with 20 bases between. The CDR3 loop spans 17 amino acids. The germline gives CDR1 MNHNY, CDR2 SVGAGI (reference sequence). The CDR3 reads CASISSLSGLYNSPLHF. The CDR3 bases are TGTGCCAGCATCAGTTCCCTTTCTGGACTGTATAATTCACCCCTCCACTTT.

This chain connects TRBV7-2 to TRBJ1-6, with TRBD1 as a possible D gene (5 bases). CDR3 length: 15 amino acids. Trimming removed 2 bases from V and 9 bases from J, with 14 bases in between. CDR1 SGHTA and CDR2 FQGNSA come from the germline V gene. The CDR3: CASSLSWQGSSPLHF. The CDR3 DNA follows: TGTGCCAGCAGCTTATCGTGGCAGGGCAGTTCACCCCTCCACTTT.

This clonotype was seen only a few times. The DNA for the CDR3 is TGTGCCACCAGCACAAGGGGTGAGGGAAAGGGCACTGAAGCTTTCTTT. Translating gives CATSTRGEGKGTEAFF. The chain employs TRBV15 and TRBJ1-1, with D perhaps TRBD1 (5 bases). The CDR3 consists of 16 residues. V lost 4 bases and J 4 bases, leaving 19 bases between the germline ends. The V gene's germline CDR1 is LNHNV and CDR2 YYDKDF (reference sequence).

In its sample, this clonotype was seen a few times. V is TRBV6-6 and J is TRBJ2-1; the match to TRBD2 covers 9 bases. The germline V gene encodes CDR1 MNHNY and CDR2 SVGAGI (reference sequence). The CDR3 totals 15 residues. Trimming at V came to 6 bases and at J to 5 bases, leaving 8 bases not matched to a gene. The chain's CDR3 is CASRDQGLANNEQFF. CDR3 bases: TGTGCCAGCAGAGACCAAGGACTAGCGAACAATGAGCAGTTCTTC.

This clonotype showed up just a few times. The gene calls are TRBV12-3 or TRBV12-4 and TRBJ2-1; no clear D. This CDR3 contains 14 residues. Trimming took off 5 bases at V and 9 bases at J, with 17 bases between the two ends. The CDR3 DNA reads as TGTGCCAGCAGTGACCGAACCTCGTTAGGTGAGCAGTTCTTC. It encodes CASSDRTSLGEQFF.

This clonotype was counted at least ten times. This chain connects TRBV7-2 to TRBJ1-6; D unclear. With 3 bases removed from V and 7 bases from J, the gap between germline ends came to 13 bases. CDR1 and CDR2 (germline): SGHTA, FQGNSA. There are 15 residues in the CDR3. The CDR3 DNA is TGTGCCAGCAGCTTTACCCATACGCTCAATTCACCCCTCCACTTT. It is translated as CASSFTHTLNSPLHF.